This T cell receptor (beta chain) stems from a study of T cell repertoires in cytomegalovirus infection. Turning to this clonotype: Its antigen is not known.

Regarding the study as a whole: Predominance within the ex vivo response was attributable to HLA-C-restricted CMV-specific TCR beta clonotypes.

The CDR3 contains 13 residues. V lost 1 base, J lost 14 bases, and 16 bases lay in between. TCRdb used MiXCR to reprocess the reads, holding one entry per CDR3 protein. The sample lists roughly 310,000 distinct CDR3 sequences; about 27% were seen once. The specimen was cultured PBMCs, collected from culture after CMV antigen stimulation. The V and J genes are TRBV12-3 or TRBV12-4 and TRBJ2-3, with no clear D. The clonotype originates from a human donor in good health (CMV status not recorded). Some clones in this sample may be carry-over from other donors' samples. CDR3 sequence reads: CASSLVTPKRGYF. The CDR3 DNA reads TGTGCCAGCAGTTTAGTAACCCCTAAGCGCGGGTATTTT.